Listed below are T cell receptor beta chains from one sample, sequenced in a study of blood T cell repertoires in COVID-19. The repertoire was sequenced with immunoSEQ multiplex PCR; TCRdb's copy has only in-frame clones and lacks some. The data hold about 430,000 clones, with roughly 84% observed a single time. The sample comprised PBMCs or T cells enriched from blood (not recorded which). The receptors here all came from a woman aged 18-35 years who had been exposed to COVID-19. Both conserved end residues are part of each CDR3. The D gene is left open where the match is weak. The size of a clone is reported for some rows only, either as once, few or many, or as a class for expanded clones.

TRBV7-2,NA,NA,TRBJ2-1,TGTGCCAGCAGCCCACGCCCGGGGGGCACTGCTTCCTACAATGAGCAGTTCTTC,CASSPRPGGTASYNEQFF
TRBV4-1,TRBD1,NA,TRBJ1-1,TGCGCCAGCAGCCGCACAGGGGGCTCAAACACTGAAGCTTTCTTT,CASSRTGGSNTEAFF
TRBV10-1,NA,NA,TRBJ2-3,TGCGCCAGCAGTGGAGGCCCCAGCACAGATACGCAGTATTTT,CASSGGPSTDTQYF
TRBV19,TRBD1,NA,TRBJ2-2,TGTGCCAGTAGTATGGGGGACAGGCGAACCGGGGAGCTGTTTTTT,CASSMGDRRTGELFF
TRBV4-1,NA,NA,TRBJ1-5,TGCGCCAGCAGAGAGACAGGCTTTAGCAATCAGCCCCAGCATTTT,CASRETGFSNQPQHF
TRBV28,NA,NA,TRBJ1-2,TGTGCCAGCAGCGCGGGGGTGGAAGGCTACACCTTC,CASSAGVEGYTF
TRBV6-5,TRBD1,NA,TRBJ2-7,TGTGCCAGCAGTTACGGACAGGGCGTCTACGAGCAGTACTTC,CASSYGQGVYEQYF
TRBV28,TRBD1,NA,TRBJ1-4,TGTGCCACCGGAGAACAGACAGGGGGCTTTAATGAAAAACTGTTTTTT,CATGEQTGGFNEKLFF
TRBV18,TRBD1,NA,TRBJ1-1,TGTGCCAGCTCACCACCCGGGACAGGGCGAGCTTTCTTT,CASSPPGTGRAFF
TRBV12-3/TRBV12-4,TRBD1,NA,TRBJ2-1,TGTGCCACCCTAGACAGGGGGCCGTTCTTC,CATLDRGPFF
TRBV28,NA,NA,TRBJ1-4,TGTGCCAGCAAAGGGGGGGGAGCAACTAATGAAAAACTGTTTTTT,CASKGGGATNEKLFF
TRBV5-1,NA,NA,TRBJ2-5,TGCGCCAGCAGCCACTTCGGGGAACAAGAGACCCAGTACTTC,CASSHFGEQETQYF
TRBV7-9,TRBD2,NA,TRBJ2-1,TGTGCCAGCAGCTTAGAGGGACTAGCGTCCGAGGGGCAGTTCTTC,CASSLEGLASEGQFF
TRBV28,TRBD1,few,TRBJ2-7,TGTGCCAGCAGCTCTGGACAGGGGAAGGAGCAGTACTTC,CASSSGQGKEQYF
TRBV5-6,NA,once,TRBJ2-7,TGTGCCAGCAGCTTGGCCCAGGGCTACGAGCAGTACTTC,CASSLAQGYEQYF
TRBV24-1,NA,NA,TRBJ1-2,TGTGCCACCAGTGATTCGGGCAGGGACTACTATGGCTACACCTTC,CATSDSGRDYYGYTF
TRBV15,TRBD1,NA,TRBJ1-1,TGTGCCACCAGCACACGCCAGGGGGCGGACACTGAAGCTTTCTTT,CATSTRQGADTEAFF
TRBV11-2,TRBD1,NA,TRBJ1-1,TGTGCCAGCAGTTTGGACAGGGGGGAAGCTTTCTTT,CASSLDRGEAFF
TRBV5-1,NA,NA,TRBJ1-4,TGCGCCAGCAGCTTGGGGAGGACAGCCCTCGCAACTAATGAAAAACTGTTTTTT,CASSLGRTALATNEKLFF
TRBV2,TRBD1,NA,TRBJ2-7,TGTGCCAGCAGAGGCCCCAGGACAGGGGGCCACGAGCAGTACTTC,CASRGPRTGGHEQYF
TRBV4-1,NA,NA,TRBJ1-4,TGCGCCAGCAGCCAAGTATCCGGGACAAGCTTCGGAAAACTGTTTTTT,CASSQVSGTSFGKLFF
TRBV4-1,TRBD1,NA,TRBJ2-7,TGCGCCAGCAGCCCCCTCCGGGACAGGGGGCCTGAGCAGTACTTC,CASSPLRDRGPEQYF
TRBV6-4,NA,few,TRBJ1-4,TGTGCCAGCAGTGTTGGAGCAACTAATGAAAAACTGTTTTTT,CASSVGATNEKLFF
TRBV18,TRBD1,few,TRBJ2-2,TGTGCCAGCTCGCAGGGACAGGTTAACACCGGGGAGCTGTTTTTT,CASSQGQVNTGELFF
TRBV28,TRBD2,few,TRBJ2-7,TGTGCCAGCACCTTTAGGCTAGCGGGAGGCCAGTACTTC,CASTFRLAGGQYF
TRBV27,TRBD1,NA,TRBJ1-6,TGTGCCAGCAGTTTCCTCCGGACAGGGGGCGAATATAATTCACCCCTCCACTTT,CASSFLRTGGEYNSPLHF
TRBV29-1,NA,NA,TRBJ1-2,TGCAGCGGTGGCCTAGGGGCAGGGGACGGCTACACCTTC,CSGGLGAGDGYTF
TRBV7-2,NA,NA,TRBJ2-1,TGTGCCAGCAGCTTAGCATCCGGGATCTACAATGAGCAGTTCTTC,CASSLASGIYNEQFF
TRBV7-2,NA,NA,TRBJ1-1,TGTGCCAGCAGCAACAGGGAGGGGGCTTTCTTT,CASSNREGAFF
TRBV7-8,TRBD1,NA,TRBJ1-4,TGTGCCAGCAGCCAATCCGGGACAGGGGGTGAAAAACTGTTTTTT,CASSQSGTGGEKLFF
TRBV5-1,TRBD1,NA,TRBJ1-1,TGCGCCAGCAGCTTGGTAGGGGGCCCCCGAAAAAACACTGAAGCTTTCTTT,CASSLVGGPRKNTEAFF
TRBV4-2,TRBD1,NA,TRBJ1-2,TGTGCCAGCAGCCAAGCCGGACAGGGGGCTGGCTACACCTTC,CASSQAGQGAGYTF
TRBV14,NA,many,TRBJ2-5,TGTGCCAGCAGCCCCCGTCTCCCCCAGGGCCCCCTCCTTGGAGAGACCCAGTACTTC,CASSPRLPQGPLLGETQYF
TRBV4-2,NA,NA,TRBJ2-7,TGTGCCAGCAGCCAAGAACTAGGCGGTTCTTACGAGCAGTACTTC,CASSQELGGSYEQYF
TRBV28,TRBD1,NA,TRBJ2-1,TGTGCCAGCATTAGCGGGACAGGGGCCTACAATGAGCAGTTCTTC,CASISGTGAYNEQFF
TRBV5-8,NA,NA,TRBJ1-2,TGTGCCAGCACCCACCAGGGCAGTCGGGCTGGCTACACCTTC,CASTHQGSRAGYTF
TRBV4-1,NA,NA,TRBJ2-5,TGCGCCAGCAGCCAAGTCACGGGGGGCGAACGCCAAGAGACCCAGTACTTC,CASSQVTGGERQETQYF
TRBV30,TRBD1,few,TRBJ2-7,TGTGCCTGGGACAGGGGCTCCTACGAGCAGTACTTC,CAWDRGSYEQYF
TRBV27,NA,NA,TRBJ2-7,TGTGCCAGCAGTACAACGGGAGACTCCTACGAGCAGTACTTC,CASSTTGDSYEQYF
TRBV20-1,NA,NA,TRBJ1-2,TGCAGTGCTAGTGCAACCCGAACAGGGAACTATGGCTACACCTTC,CSASATRTGNYGYTF
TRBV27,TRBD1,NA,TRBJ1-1,TGTGCCAGCAGTCCCCCGGGACAGGGGAACACTGAAGCTTTCTTT,CASSPPGQGNTEAFF
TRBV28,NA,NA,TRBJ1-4,TGTGCCAGCAGCCGACAGGCCGCTAATGAAAAACTGTTTTTT,CASSRQAANEKLFF
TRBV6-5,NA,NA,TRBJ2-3,TGTGCCAGCAGCATACAACGCGGGCCAGATACGCAGTATTTT,CASSIQRGPDTQYF
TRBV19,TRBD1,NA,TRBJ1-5,TGTGCCAGTAGGGTGGAGGGACAGGGCTATCAGCCCCAGCATTTT,CASRVEGQGYQPQHF
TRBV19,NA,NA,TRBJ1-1,TGTGCCAGTAGTATACAGGGCGGCGCGAACACTGAAGCTTTCTTT,CASSIQGGANTEAFF
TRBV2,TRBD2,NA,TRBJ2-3,TGTGCCAGCACCACTAGCGGGATTAGCACAGATACGCAGTATTTT,CASTTSGISTDTQYF
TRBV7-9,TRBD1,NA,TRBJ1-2,TGTGCCAGCAGCTTAGAGACAGGGCGTGAGGGCTACACCTTC,CASSLETGREGYTF
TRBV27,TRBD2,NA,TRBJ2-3,TGTGCCAGCAGTTGGGGGGGACCCACAAATACGCAGTATTTT,CASSWGGPTNTQYF
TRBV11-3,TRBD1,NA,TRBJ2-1,TGTGCCAGCAGCTTTCCAGGGGGCAATGAGCAGTTCTTC,CASSFPGGNEQFF
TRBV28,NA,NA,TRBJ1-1,TGTGCCACCTTACTGTACCCTGAAGCTTTCTTT,CATLLYPEAFF
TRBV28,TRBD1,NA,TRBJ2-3,TGTGCCACCCGGGGGCGACAGGGGCGCTGGCCGAACGCTAGCACAGATACGCAGTATTTT,CATRGRQGRWPNASTDTQYF
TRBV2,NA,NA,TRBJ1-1,TGTGCCAGCAGTGATCCGGTGGCTGAAGCTTTCTTT,CASSDPVAEAFF
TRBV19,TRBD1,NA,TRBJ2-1,TGTGCCAGTACCTACAGGGGGCAAAACAATGAGCAGTTCTTC,CASTYRGQNNEQFF
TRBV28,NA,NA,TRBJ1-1,TGTGCCAGCTCGCCTGGGGGCAGGGCAGCTGAAGCTTTCTTT,CASSPGGRAAEAFF
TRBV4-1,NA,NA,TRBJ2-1,TGCGCCAGCAGCCGTTTACAGGGATCCTCCTACAATGAGCAGTTCTTC,CASSRLQGSSYNEQFF
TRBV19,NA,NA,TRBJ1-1,TGTGCCAGTAGTAACCGGGGGGACCTGGGGTTGAACACTGAAGCTTTCTTT,CASSNRGDLGLNTEAFF
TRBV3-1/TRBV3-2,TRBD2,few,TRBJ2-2,TGTGCCAGCAGGACTAGCGCATACACCGGGGAGCTGTTTTTT,CASRTSAYTGELFF